Sequencing of this TCR beta chain was carried out in a study of shared clonotypes between healthy human individuals. Assay used: immunoSEQ multiplex PCR; TCRdb lists only in-frame clones, some missing. The table includes roughly 2 million clones, under 97% detected once. The V end lost 2 bases, the J end lost 8 bases, and 16 bases lay between the germline ends. Germline V gives CDR1 ENHRY, CDR2 SYGVKD. The CDR3 contains 15 residues. Sequences were obtained from naive CD4+ T cells sorted from blood. Subset in this sample: CD45RA+ positively selected. This TCR was sampled from a man aged 18 to 30 in good health. The chain recombines TRBV10-3 with TRBJ1-5; D gene uncertain. The CDR3 loop is CAISERERGSEPQHF. The CDR3, as DNA: TGTGCCATCAGTGAGAGGGAAAGAGGCTCCGAGCCCCAGCATTTT.